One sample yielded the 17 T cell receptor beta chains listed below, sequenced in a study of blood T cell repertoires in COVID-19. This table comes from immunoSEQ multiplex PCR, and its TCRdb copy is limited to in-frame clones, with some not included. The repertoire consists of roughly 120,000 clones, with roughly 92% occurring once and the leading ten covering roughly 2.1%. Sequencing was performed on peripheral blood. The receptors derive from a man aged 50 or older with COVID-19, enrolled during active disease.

For the CDR3, the DNA is TGCGCCAGCAGCCAAGGAGTATTGTACAGGGGGCGCGACACTGAAGCTTTCTTT. Translating gives CASSQGVLYRGRDTEAFF. This sequence joins TRBV4-1 and TRBJ1-1; 9 bases fit TRBD1. The germline gives CDR1 MGHRA, CDR2 YSYEKL. The CDR3 has 18 amino acids. The V segment lost 1 base and the J segment 3 bases; nucleotides outside the gene matches: 12.

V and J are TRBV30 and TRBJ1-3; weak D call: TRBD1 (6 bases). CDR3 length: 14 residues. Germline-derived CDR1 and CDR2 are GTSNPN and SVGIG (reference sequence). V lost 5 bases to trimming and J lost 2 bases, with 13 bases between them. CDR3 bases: TGTGCCTGGGGTCTAGGGGGAACTGGAAACACCATATATTTT. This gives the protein CAWGLGGTGNTIYF. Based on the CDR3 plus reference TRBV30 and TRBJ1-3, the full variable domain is SQTIHQWPATLVQPVGSPLSLECTVEGTSNPNLYWYRQAAGRGLQLLFYSVGIGQISSEVPQNLSASRPQDRQFILSSKKLLLSDSGFYLCAWGLGGTGNTIYFGEGSWLTVV.

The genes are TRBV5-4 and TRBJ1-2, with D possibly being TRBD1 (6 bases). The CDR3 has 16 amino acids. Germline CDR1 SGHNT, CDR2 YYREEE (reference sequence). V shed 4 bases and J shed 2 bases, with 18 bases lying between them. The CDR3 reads CASSPGQGHTNYGYTF. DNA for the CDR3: TGTGCCAGCAGCCCGGGGCAGGGGCATACCAACTATGGCTACACCTTC.

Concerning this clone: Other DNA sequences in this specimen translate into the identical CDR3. CDR3 bases: TGTGCCAGCAGTCGACAGGGGATGAACACTGAAGCTTTCTTT. It specifies CASSRQGMNTEAFF. The chain couples TRBV6-5 to TRBJ1-1, with 8 bases that match TRBD1. CDR1 is MNHEY and CDR2 is SVGAGI in the germline V gene. V dropped 5 bases and J dropped 0; count of bases not matched to a gene: 2. This CDR3 region has 14 residues.

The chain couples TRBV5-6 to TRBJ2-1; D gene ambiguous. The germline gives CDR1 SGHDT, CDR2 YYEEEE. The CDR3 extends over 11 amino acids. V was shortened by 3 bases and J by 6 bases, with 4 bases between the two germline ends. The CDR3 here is CASSSLNEQFF. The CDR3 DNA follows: TGTGCCAGCAGCTCCCTCAATGAGCAGTTCTTC.

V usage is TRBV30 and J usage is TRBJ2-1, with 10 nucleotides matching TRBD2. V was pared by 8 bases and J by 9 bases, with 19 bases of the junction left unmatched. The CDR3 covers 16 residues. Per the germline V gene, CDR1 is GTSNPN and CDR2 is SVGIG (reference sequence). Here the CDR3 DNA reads TGTGCCGGACGGGCCCCCCTAGCGGGAGTGGCCGGTGAGCAGTTCTTC. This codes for CAGRAPLAGVAGEQFF.

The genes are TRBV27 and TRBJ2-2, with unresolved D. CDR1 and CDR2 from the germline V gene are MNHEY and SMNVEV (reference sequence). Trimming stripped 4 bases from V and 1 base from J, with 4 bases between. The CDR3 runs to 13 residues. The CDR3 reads CASSYMNTGELFF. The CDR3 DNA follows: TGTGCCAGCAGTTACATGAACACCGGGGAGCTGTTTTTT.

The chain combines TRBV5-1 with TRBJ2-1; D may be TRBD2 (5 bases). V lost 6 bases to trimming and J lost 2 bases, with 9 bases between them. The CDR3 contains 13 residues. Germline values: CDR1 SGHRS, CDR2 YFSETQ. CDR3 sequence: CASKRNPYNEQFF. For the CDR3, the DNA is TGCGCCAGCAAGCGGAATCCCTACAATGAGCAGTTCTTC.

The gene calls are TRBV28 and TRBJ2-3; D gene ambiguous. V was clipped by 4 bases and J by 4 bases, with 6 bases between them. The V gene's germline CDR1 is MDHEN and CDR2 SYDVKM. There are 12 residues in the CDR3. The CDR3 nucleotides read TGTGCCAGCAGTTCGCAGGCAGATACGCAGTATTTT. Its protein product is CASSSQADTQYF.

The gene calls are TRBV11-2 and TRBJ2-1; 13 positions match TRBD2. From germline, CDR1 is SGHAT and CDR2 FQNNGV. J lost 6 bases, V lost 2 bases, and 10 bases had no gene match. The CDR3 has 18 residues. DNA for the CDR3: TGTGCCAGCAGCTTAAGGACTAGCGGGAGTAAGGCTACCAATGAGCAGTTCTTC. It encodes CASSLRTSGSKATNEQFF.

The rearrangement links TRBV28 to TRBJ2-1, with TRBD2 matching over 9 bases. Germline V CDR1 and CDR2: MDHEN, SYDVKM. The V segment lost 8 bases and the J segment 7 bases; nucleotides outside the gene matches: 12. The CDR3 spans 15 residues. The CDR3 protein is CASVGGLARENEQFF. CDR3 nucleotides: TGTGCCAGCGTGGGGGGACTAGCTCGGGAAAATGAGCAGTTCTTC.

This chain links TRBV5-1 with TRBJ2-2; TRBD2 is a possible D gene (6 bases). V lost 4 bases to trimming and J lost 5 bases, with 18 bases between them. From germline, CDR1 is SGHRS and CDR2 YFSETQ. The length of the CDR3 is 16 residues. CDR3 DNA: TGCGCCAGCAGCCCATCTGGAGGGCGCGCTACCGGGGAGCTGTTTTTT. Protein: CASSPSGGRATGELFF. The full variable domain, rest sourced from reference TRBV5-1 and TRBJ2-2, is KAGVTQTPRYLIKTRGQQVTLSCSPISGHRSVSWYQQTPGQGLQFLFEYFSETQRNKGNFPGRFSGRQFSNSRSEMNVSTLELGDSALYLCASSPSGGRATGELFFGEGSRLTVL.

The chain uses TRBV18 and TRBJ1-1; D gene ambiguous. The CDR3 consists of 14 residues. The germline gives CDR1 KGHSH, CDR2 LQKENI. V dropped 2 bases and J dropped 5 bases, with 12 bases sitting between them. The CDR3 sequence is CASSPDSTGTEAFF. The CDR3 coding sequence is TGTGCCAGCTCACCAGACTCCACGGGAACTGAAGCTTTCTTT.

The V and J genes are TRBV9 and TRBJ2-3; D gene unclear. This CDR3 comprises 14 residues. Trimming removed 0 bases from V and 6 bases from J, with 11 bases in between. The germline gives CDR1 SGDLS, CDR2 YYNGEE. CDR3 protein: CASSVVSGMDTQYF. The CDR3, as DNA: TGTGCCAGCAGCGTAGTTTCAGGCATGGATACGCAGTATTTT.

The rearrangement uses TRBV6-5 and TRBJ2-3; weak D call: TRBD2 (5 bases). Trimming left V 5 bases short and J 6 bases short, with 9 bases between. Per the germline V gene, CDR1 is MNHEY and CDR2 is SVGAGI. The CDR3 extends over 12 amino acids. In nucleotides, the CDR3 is TGTGCCAGCAGTCGTACGGGGGATACGCAGTATTTT. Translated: CASSRTGDTQYF.

CDR3 in DNA: TGTGCCAGCAGCTTAGCTTCAGTTTATGGCTACACCTTC. Amino acid sequence: CASSLASVYGYTF. The chain carries TRBV7-9 and TRBJ1-2; D unclear. Trimming pared 0 bases from V and 5 bases from J, leaving 7 bases between. CDR3 length: 13 amino acids. Germline V gene lookup returns CDR1 SEHNR and CDR2 FQNEAQ (reference sequence). Full variable domain (outside the CDR3, taken from reference TRBV7-9 and TRBJ1-2): DTGVSQNPRHKITKRGQNVTFRCDPISEHNRLYWYRQTLGQGPEFLTYFQNEAQLEKSRLLSDRFSAERPKGSFSTLEIQRTEQGDSAMYLCASSLASVYGYTFGSGTRLTVV.

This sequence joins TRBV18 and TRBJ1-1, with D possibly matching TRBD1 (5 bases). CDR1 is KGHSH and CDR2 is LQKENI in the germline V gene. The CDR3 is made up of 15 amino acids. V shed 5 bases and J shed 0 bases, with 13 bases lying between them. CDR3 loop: CASSIRDGVNTEAFF. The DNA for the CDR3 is TGTGCCAGCTCAATCAGGGATGGGGTGAACACTGAAGCTTTCTTT. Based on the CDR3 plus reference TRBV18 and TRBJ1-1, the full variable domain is NAGVMQNPRHLVRRRGQEARLRCSPMKGHSHVYWYRQLPEEGLKFMVYLQKENIIDESGMPKERFSAEFPKEGPSILRIQQVVRGDSAAYFCASSIRDGVNTEAFFGQGTRLTVV.